One T cell receptor (beta chain) is described in this entry. Its target antigen remains unknown. Per-nucleotide qualities are absent, and no much larger clonotype sits a single base away. The data originate from a study of blood T cell repertoires in COVID-19 (dated by TCRdb to the early 2020s). Study-wide context: Collaborator samples came from the United States, Italy and Spain and covered acute and convalescent phases of COVID-19. The prospective study material was composed of cDNA or gDNA derived from T cells, B-cell-depleted T cells, or PBMCs. Deeply sampled blood TCRbeta repertoires from subjects exposed to, actively infected with, or recovered from COVID-19 were included in the dataset. The repertoires were released in a freely available public database intended as a resource for research on the immune response to SARS-CoV-2. Samples came from the ongoing ImmuneRACE study (first 160 participants) plus 1,254 subjects from 6 global collaborators. The sample metadata nearly always contained a de-identified subject ID, COVID-19 status, age in years and sex. Where available, HLA class I and class II types were obtained from metadata supplied by the sample provider rather than from assay-based typing.

Collaborating institutions collected whole blood in K2EDTA tubes following their own protocols. Collaborator samples were shipped for TCRbeta analysis as frozen whole blood, isolated PBMCs, or DNA extracted from either sample type. Findings and caveats that apply to the study as a whole: Clinical and demographic metadata were provided uncurated, with the amount varying by source and participant.

The immunoSEQ Assay, a bias-controlled multiplex PCR, was used to amplify TCRbeta CDR3 regions from genomic DNA. As for the authors' bioinformatics: Nucleated cell counts per sample were estimated from amplification of reference gene primers within the assay. To quantify the absolute abundance of each unique TCRbeta CDR3 rearrangement, sequence reads were collapsed and filtered. For each sample, productive Simpson clonality was calculated by taking the square root of Simpson's diversity index across productive rearrangements. In TCRdb, the immuneACCESS table is reduced to in-frame sequences with V and J assigned. These tables do not hold every clone; where another copy was compared, an unresolved V gene accounts for under half, and the others remain unexplained. The V and J calls and clone size were taken over from that table, and D and trimming were inferred from the DNA. The sample yields roughly 200,000 clones; 90% were counted once. 0.62% of the sample is taken by the ten largest.

Trimming takes 8 bases off V and 7 bases off J; junction bases not matched to a gene: 15. CDR1 and CDR2 are read off the germline V gene as SGHVS and FNYEAQ. The CDR3 measures 16 amino acids from cysteine to phenylalanine. Of all the DNA, just the CDR3 is kept, 48 bases in frame from base 1. The receptor comes from a man aged 50 to 60 with acute or convalescent COVID-19. The sequenced material came from peripheral blood. The rearranged segments are TRBV7-6 and TRBJ2-7; 12 middle bases align to TRBD2. The bases read TGTGCCAGCCGCCTACTAGCGGGAGGAGGGGGCGGAGAGCAGTACTTC. This translates into CASRLLAGGGGGEQYF.